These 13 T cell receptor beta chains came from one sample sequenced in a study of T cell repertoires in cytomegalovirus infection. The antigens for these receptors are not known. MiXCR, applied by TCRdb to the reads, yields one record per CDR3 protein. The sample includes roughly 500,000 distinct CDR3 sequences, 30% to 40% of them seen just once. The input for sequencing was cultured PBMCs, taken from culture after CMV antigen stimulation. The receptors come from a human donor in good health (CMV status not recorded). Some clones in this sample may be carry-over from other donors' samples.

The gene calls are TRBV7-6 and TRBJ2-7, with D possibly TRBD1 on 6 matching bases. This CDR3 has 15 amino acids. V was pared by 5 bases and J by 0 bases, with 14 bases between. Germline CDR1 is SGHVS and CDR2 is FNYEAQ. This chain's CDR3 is CASSREGQSSYEQYF. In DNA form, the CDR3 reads TGTGCCAGCAGCCGAGAAGGACAGAGCTCCTACGAGCAGTACTTC.

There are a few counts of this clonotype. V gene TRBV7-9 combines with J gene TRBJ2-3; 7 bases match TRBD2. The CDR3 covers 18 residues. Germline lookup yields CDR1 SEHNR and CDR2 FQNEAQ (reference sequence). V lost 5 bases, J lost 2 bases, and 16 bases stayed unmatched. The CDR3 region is CASSTRVGLGLFTDTQYF. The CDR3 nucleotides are TGTGCCAGCAGCACCCGGGTCGGACTAGGGCTCTTCACAGATACGCAGTATTTT.

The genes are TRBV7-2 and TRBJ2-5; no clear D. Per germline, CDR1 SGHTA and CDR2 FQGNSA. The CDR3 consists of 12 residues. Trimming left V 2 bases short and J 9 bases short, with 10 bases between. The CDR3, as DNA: TGTGCCAGCAGCTTACCCTCCGGGCCCCAGTACTTC. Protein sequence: CASSLPSGPQYF.

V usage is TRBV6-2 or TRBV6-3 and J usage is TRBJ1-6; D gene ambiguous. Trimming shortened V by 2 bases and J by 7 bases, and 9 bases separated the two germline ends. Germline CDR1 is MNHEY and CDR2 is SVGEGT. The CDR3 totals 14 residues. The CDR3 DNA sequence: TGTGCCAGCAGTTACCAGGAGAGGAATTCACCCCTCCACTTT. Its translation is CASSYQERNSPLHF.

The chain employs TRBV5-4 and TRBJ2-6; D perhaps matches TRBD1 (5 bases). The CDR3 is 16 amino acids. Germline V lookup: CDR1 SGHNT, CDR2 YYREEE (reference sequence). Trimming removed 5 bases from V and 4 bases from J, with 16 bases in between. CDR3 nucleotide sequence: TGTGCCAGCAGGGATGCAAACAGGAGAGGGGCCAACGTCCTGACTTTC. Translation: CASRDANRRGANVLTF.

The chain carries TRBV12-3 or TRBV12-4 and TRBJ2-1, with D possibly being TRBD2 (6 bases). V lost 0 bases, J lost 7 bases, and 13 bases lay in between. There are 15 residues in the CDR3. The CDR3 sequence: CASSLAGGWRNEQFF. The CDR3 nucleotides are TGTGCCAGCAGTTTAGCGGGAGGCTGGAGGAATGAGCAGTTCTTC.

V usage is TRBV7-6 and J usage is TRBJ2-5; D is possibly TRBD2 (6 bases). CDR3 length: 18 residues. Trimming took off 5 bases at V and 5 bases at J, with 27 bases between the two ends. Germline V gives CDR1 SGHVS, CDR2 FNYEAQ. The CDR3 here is CASSPIHQTTGDMETQYF. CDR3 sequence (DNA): TGTGCCAGCAGCCCTATACACCAGACGACGGGGGATATGGAGACCCAGTACTTC.

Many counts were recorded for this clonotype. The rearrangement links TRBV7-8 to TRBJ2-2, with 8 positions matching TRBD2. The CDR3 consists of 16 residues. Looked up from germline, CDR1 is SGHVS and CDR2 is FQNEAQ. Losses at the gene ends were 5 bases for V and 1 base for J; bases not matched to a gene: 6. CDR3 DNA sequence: TGTGCCAGCAGCCTACTGGGACTAGTGAACACCGGGGAGCTGTTTTTT. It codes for CASSLLGLVNTGELFF.

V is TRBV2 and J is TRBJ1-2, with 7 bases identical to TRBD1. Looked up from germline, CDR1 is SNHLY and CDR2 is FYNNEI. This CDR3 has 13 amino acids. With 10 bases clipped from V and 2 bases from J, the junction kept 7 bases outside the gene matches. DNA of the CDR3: TGTGCCATTATACAGGGGAACAACTATGGCTACACCTTC. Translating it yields CAIIQGNNYGYTF. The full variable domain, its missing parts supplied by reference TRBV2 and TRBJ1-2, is EPEVTQTPSHQVTQMGQEVILRCVPISNHLYFYWYRQILGQKVEFLVSFYNNEISEKSEIFDDQFSVERPDGSNFTLKIRSTKLEDSAMYFCAIIQGNNYGYTFGSGTRLTVV.

CDR3 protein: CASRPRENEQFF. The DNA for the CDR3 is TGTGCCAGCAGACCACGGGAAAATGAGCAGTTCTTC. The chain carries TRBV6-2 or TRBV6-3 and TRBJ2-1; TRBD2 is a possible D gene (5 bases). Germline V lookup: CDR1 MNHEY, CDR2 SVGEGT. The CDR3 has 12 residues. Trimming cost V 6 bases and J 7 bases, with 10 bases left between them.

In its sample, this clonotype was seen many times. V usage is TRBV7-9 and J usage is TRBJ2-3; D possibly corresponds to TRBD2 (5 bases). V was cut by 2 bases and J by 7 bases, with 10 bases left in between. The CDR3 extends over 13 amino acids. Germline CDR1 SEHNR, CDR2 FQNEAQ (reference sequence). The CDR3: CASSLIWENTQYF. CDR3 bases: TGTGCCAGCAGCTTAATTTGGGAGAATACGCAGTATTTT.

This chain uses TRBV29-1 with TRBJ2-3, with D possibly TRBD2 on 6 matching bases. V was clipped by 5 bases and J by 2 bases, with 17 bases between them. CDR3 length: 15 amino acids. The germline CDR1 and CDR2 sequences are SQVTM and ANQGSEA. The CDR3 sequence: CSVPSRGPFTDTQYF. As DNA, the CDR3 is TGCAGCGTTCCGTCGCGGGGACCTTTCACAGATACGCAGTATTTT.

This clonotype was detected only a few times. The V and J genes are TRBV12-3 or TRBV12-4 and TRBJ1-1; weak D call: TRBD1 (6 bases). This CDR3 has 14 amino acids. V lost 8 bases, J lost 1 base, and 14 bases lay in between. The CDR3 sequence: CASRRGGQNTEAFF. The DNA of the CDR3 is TGTGCCAGCCGAAGGGGGGGACAGAACACTGAAGCTTTCTTT.